The 27 T cell receptor beta chains below all came from one sample that was sequenced in a study of T cells in localized non-small cell lung cancer. Sequenced by immunoSEQ multiplex PCR; TCRdb stores in-frame clones only, minus some. The sample contains 20,000 to 30,000 clones, 86% of which appear only once. Specimen: peripheral blood, collected before any cancer treatment. Every receptor here comes from an older female donor with stage I lung adenocarcinoma.

This clone has a single count. The J gene is TRBJ2-2, the V gene TRBV6-5; a weak D match, TRBD1 (6 bases). V was trimmed by 4 bases and J by 0 bases, leaving 12 bases between them. The length of the CDR3 is 16 residues. Germline CDR1 and CDR2: MNHEY and SVGAGI. The CDR3 sequence is CASSFTGTPNTGELFF. The CDR3 nucleotides are TGTGCCAGCAGTTTCACCGGGACACCGAACACCGGGGAGCTGTTTTTT.

V is TRBV7-8 and J is TRBJ1-1; the D is unclear. This CDR3 comprises 14 residues. The V end lost 0 bases, the J end lost 7 bases, and 12 bases lay between the germline ends. Germline CDR1 reads SGHVS; CDR2 reads FQNEAQ. CDR3 bases: TGTGCCAGCAGCTTAGCCTCTGGAGAGAATGAAGCTTTCTTT. This encodes CASSLASGENEAFF.

The sample holds a few counts of this clone. This chain uses TRBV11-2 with TRBJ2-1, with 8 bases fitting TRBD1. Trimming took 1 base from V and 3 from J; bases not matched to a gene: 8. Germline assignment: CDR1 SGHAT and CDR2 FQNNGV. The CDR3 is 17 amino acids. The CDR3 region is CASSLVARTGIYNEQFF. The CDR3 DNA reads as TGTGCCAGCAGCTTAGTGGCCCGGACAGGGATCTACAATGAGCAGTTCTTC.

This chain uses TRBV7-9 with TRBJ1-2, with a weak D call TRBD1 (5 bases). Germline V lookup: CDR1 SEHNR, CDR2 FQNEAQ (reference sequence). The CDR3 spans 14 residues. V was shortened by 3 bases and J by 4 bases, with 12 bases between the two germline ends. The CDR3 region has the DNA TGTGCCAGCAGCTTCGGGACGGACCTCTATGGCTACACCTTC. Amino acid sequence: CASSFGTDLYGYTF.

This chain joins TRBV29-1 and TRBJ2-7; 9 nucleotides align to TRBD1. V lost 6 bases and J lost 3; bases outside the gene matches: 3. The CDR3 length is 12 residues. Germline CDR1 reads SQVTM; CDR2 reads ANQGSEA. The CDR3 bases are TGCAGCGTCCTGACAGGGGGCTACGAGCAGTACTTC. It codes for CSVLTGGYEQYF.

The chain joins TRBV18 to TRBJ1-2; TRBD1 is a possible D gene (5 bases). Germline V gene sequence: CDR1 KGHSH, CDR2 LQKENI. V lost 2 bases and J 4 bases, leaving 14 bases between the germline ends. The length of the CDR3 is 15 residues. The CDR3 bases are TGTGCCAGCTCACCAGGAGGGGCGGGAAGCTATGGCTACACCTTC. Translation gives CASSPGGAGSYGYTF.

This clone is medium-sized by share. The V and J genes are TRBV2 and TRBJ1-5; D call uncertain. The CDR3 is 14 amino acids. CDR1 is SNHLY, CDR2 FYNNEI, per germline. V shed 4 bases and J shed 6 bases, with 13 bases lying between them. The DNA of the CDR3 is TGTGCCAGCAGTGGAACCAACCCAACTCAGCCCCAGCATTTT. Protein product: CASSGTNPTQPQHF.

This sequence joins TRBV5-1 and TRBJ2-7; D is unclear. The CDR3 spans 14 residues. Germline V gives CDR1 SGHRS, CDR2 YFSETQ. With 4 bases removed from V and 2 bases from J, the gap between germline ends came to 13 bases. The CDR3 reads CASSQALSAYEQYF. CDR3 DNA: TGCGCCAGCAGCCAAGCCCTTTCGGCCTACGAGCAGTACTTC.

This clone was recorded once. The J gene is TRBJ1-4, the V gene TRBV5-4; possibly TRBD1 for D (5 bases). Germline V gene sequence: CDR1 SGHNT, CDR2 YYREEE (reference sequence). Trimming removed 5 bases at V and 6 bases at J, with 14 bases between. The CDR3 consists of 14 residues. The CDR3 region is CASSGTPVDEKLFF. CDR3 bases: TGTGCCAGCAGTGGGACCCCGGTAGATGAAAAACTGTTTTTT.

This clone was counted only a few times. The chain recombines TRBV19 with TRBJ1-2, with 8 nucleotides matching TRBD1. The CDR3 has 17 amino acids. V was clipped by 7 bases and J by 6 bases; unmatched bases: 19. Germline V gene lookup returns CDR1 LNHDA and CDR2 SQIVND (reference sequence). CDR3 protein: CASIVGTGLWDVDGYTF. The CDR3, as DNA: TGTGCCAGTATTGTCGGGACAGGCCTGTGGGATGTGGATGGCTACACCTTC.

On this clone: The junction departs from the called germline gene at one end, perhaps through a read error. This rearrangement joins TRBV7-7 to TRBJ1-1, with D tentatively TRBD1 (5 bases). The CDR3 is 16 amino acids. Germline V gene sequence: CDR1 SSHAT, CDR2 FNYEAQ (reference sequence). CDR3 loop: CASREVGTSGDTEAFF. The CDR3 bases are TGTGCTAGCAGGGAAGTTGGGACCTCGGGGGACACTGAAGCTTTCTTT.

This rearrangement joins TRBV5-1 to TRBJ2-3; D is perhaps TRBD1 (6 bases). V was pared by 1 base and J by 2 bases, with 11 bases between. CDR1 is SGHRS, CDR2 YFSETQ, per germline. CDR3 size: 15 residues. The CDR3 loop is CASSLLGAPTDTQYF. In nucleotides, the CDR3 is TGCGCCAGCAGCTTGTTGGGGGCCCCCACAGATACGCAGTATTTT.

The rearrangement joins TRBV7-9 to TRBJ1-2; D might be TRBD1 (6 bases). This CDR3 has 13 amino acids. In germline, CDR1 is SEHNR, CDR2 FQNEAQ (reference sequence). The V gene lost 1 base and the J gene lost 7 bases, with 10 bases spanning the gap. The CDR3 is CASSLVGDTGYTF. The CDR3 nucleotides read TGTGCCAGCAGCTTAGTAGGGGACACTGGCTACACCTTC.

The chain employs TRBV18 and TRBJ1-5; 8 bases match TRBD1. The CDR3 totals 13 residues. In germline, CDR1 is KGHSH, CDR2 LQKENI. After removal of 3 bases from V and 5 bases from J, the junction contained 0 bases not matched to a gene. CDR3 protein: CASSPTGDQPQHF. CDR3 DNA sequence: TGTGCCAGCTCACCGACAGGGGATCAGCCCCAGCATTTT.

The chain has TRBV5-1 and TRBJ1-2; the match to TRBD1 covers 8 bases. V gave up 3 bases and J gave up 8 bases; unmatched junction bases: 12. The CDR3 is 15 residues long. Germline V CDR1 and CDR2: SGHRS, YFSETQ. The DNA for the CDR3 is TGCGCCAGCAGCTCCGCAGGGGGCGAGGGTCGGGGCTACACCTTC. Translation gives CASSSAGGEGRGYTF.

The chain has TRBV7-3 and TRBJ2-2, with a tentative D call TRBD1 (6 bases). Germline V gene data show CDR1 as SGHTA and CDR2 as FQGTGA. This CDR3 is built from 17 residues. V dropped 3 bases and J dropped 0 bases, with 14 bases sitting between them. The CDR3 protein is CASSLGTQGTNTGELFF. The CDR3 DNA sequence: TGTGCCAGCAGCTTGGGTACACAGGGCACGAACACCGGGGAGCTGTTTTTT.

The chain uses TRBV28 and TRBJ2-5; either TRBD1 or TRBD2 may fit D (5 bases each). The CDR3 length is 15 residues. V lost 3 bases to trimming and J lost 2 bases, with 13 bases between them. Germline CDR1 MDHEN, CDR2 SYDVKM. CDR3 nucleotide sequence: TGTGCCAGCAGTTTGACGGACGGGGCTCAAGAGACCCAGTACTTC. It specifies CASSLTDGAQETQYF.

This chain uses TRBV5-4 with TRBJ2-7; 10 bases line up with TRBD1. Germline V gives CDR1 SGHNT, CDR2 YYREEE (reference sequence). CDR3 length: 15 residues. The V and J ends lost 1 base and 3 bases, in that order; junction bases with no gene match: 4. The CDR3 region is CASSLSGQGVYEQYF. The CDR3 DNA is TGTGCCAGCAGCTTGAGTGGACAGGGGGTCTACGAGCAGTACTTC.

CDR3 in DNA: TGTGCCAGCAGCTTAGCGGGAGGGCCGACCGGGGAGCTGTTTTTT. Protein sequence: CASSLAGGPTGELFF. V gene TRBV7-2 combines with J gene TRBJ2-2, with TRBD2 matching 7 bases. Trimming cost V 0 bases and J 5 bases; bases outside gene matches: 3. This CDR3 contains 15 residues. CDR1 is SGHTA, CDR2 FQGNSA, per germline.

The V call is TRBV30, the J call TRBJ2-1, with TRBD1 identical over 8 bases. The CDR3 is 16 residues long. The V gene end was trimmed by 2 bases and the J gene end by 0 bases; junction bases not matched to a gene: 6. Germline V CDR1 and CDR2: GTSNPN, SVGIG (reference sequence). The CDR3 region has the DNA TGTGCCTGGAGTCTCGGGGACAGGAGCTCCTACAATGAGCAGTTCTTC. This encodes CAWSLGDRSSYNEQFF.

This clone was seen just once. The genes are TRBV7-9 and TRBJ1-4; 9 bases align to TRBD1. The J segment lost 7 bases and the V segment lost 5 bases, leaving 14 bases of the junction unmatched. The germline gives CDR1 SEHNR, CDR2 FQNEAQ (reference sequence). The CDR3 is 17 amino acids. CDR3 coding DNA: TGTGCCAGCAGCCCGCGGGGGACAGGGCTCGTCTTTGAAAAACTGTTTTTT. This codes for CASSPRGTGLVFEKLFF.

This chain uses TRBV27 with TRBJ1-5, with D tentatively TRBD1 (6 bases). The CDR3 is 15 amino acids. V was shortened by 5 bases and J by 7 bases, with 18 bases between the two germline ends. Germline V gives CDR1 MNHEY, CDR2 SMNVEV (reference sequence). DNA of the CDR3: TGTGCCAGCAGTCCCCAGAACAGGGTTTTGCAGCCCCAGCATTTT. Protein sequence: CASSPQNRVLQPQHF.

The chain uses TRBV6-1 and TRBJ1-1; the D gene is possibly TRBD1 (6 bases). The CDR3 loop spans 14 amino acids. From germline, CDR1 is MNHNS and CDR2 SASEGT. Trimming left V 5 bases short and J 3 bases short, with 13 bases between. The CDR3 sequence: CASSYGQYYTEAFF. Written as DNA, the CDR3 is TGTGCCAGCAGTTATGGACAGTACTACACTGAAGCTTTCTTT.

CDR3 sequence: CASSLDPSSNYGYTF. The CDR3 coding sequence is TGTGCCAGCAGCTTAGATCCTAGCAGCAACTATGGCTACACCTTC. The rearrangement uses TRBV11-2 and TRBJ1-2, with unresolved D. V lost 0 bases to trimming and J lost 2 bases, with 10 bases between them. Germline CDR1 is SGHAT and CDR2 is FQNNGV. The CDR3 is made up of 15 amino acids.

This chain links TRBV30 with TRBJ2-6; D may correspond to TRBD1 or TRBD2 (5 bases each). V lost 6 bases and J 4 bases, leaving 13 bases between the germline ends. Germline values: CDR1 GTSNPN, CDR2 SVGIG (reference sequence). This CDR3 is built from 14 residues. This chain's CDR3 is CACRRGFGANVLTF. In DNA, the CDR3 is TGTGCCTGTCGTCGGGGCTTCGGGGCCAACGTCCTGACTTTC. Drawing the rest from reference TRBV30 and TRBJ2-6, the complete variable domain is SQTIHQWPATLVQPVGSPLSLECTVEGTSNPNLYWYRQAAGRGLQLLFYSVGIGQISSEVPQNLSASRPQDRQFILSSKKLLLSDSGFYLCACRRGFGANVLTFGAGSRLTVL.

The chain couples TRBV5-1 to TRBJ2-3, with unresolved D. Per the germline V gene, CDR1 is SGHRS and CDR2 is YFSETQ. This CDR3 region has 12 residues. The V end was cut by 1 base, the J end by 4 bases, with 4 bases between. In nucleotides, the CDR3 is TGCGCCAGCAGCTTGAGTGCAGATACGCAGTATTTT. It encodes CASSLSADTQYF.

The V and J genes are TRBV6-5 and TRBJ1-5; tentative D call: TRBD1 (5 bases). CDR1 is MNHEY and CDR2 is SVGAGI in the germline V gene. The CDR3 consists of 14 residues. V was cut by 6 bases and J by 2 bases, with 11 bases left in between. Written as DNA, the CDR3 is TGTGCCAGCAGCTACGGGGCAGGCAATCAGCCCCAGCATTTT. This encodes CASSYGAGNQPQHF.